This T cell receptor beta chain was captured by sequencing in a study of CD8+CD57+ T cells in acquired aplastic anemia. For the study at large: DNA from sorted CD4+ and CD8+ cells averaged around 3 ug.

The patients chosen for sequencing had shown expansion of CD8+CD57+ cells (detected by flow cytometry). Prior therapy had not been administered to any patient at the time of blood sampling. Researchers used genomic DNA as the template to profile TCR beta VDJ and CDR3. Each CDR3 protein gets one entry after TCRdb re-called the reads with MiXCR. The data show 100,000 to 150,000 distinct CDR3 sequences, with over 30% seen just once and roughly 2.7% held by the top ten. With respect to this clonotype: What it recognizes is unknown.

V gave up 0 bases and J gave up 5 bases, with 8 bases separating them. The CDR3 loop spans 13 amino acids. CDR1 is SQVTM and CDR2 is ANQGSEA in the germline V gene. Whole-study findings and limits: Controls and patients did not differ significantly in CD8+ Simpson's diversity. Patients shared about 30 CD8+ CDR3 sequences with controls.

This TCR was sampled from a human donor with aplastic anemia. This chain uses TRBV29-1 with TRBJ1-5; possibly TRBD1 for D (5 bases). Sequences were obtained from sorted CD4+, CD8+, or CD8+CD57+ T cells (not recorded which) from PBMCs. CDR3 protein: CSVEEQADQPQHF. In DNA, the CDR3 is TGCAGCGTTGAAGAACAGGCGGATCAGCCCCAGCATTTT.